The clone carrying this T cell receptor beta chain was picked up a small number of times. Its target is not known. The source of the sample is a study of blood T cells in healthy people across ages. Whole-study findings and limits: Measured against age, TCR beta diversity per million T cells decreased in a roughly linear manner. Naive CD4+ cells and diversity were both higher in long-lived donors than in aged donors. A strong correlation between TCR beta diversity and naive T cell percentage was seen.

Every donor provided roughly 10 milliliters of peripheral blood. There are 17 residues in the CDR3. Germline loops: CDR1 MGHRA, CDR2 YSYEKL. V trimming: 4 bases; J trimming: 6 bases; junction bases outside the gene matches: 10. Through a sample-barcoded 5' primer and a J-beta primer mix, a second PCR was run for roughly 6 to 12 cycles. TCRdb analysed the 5' RACE reads with MiXCR anew, one entry per CDR3 protein. The sample carries over 1,200,000 distinct CDR3 sequences, approximately 59% recorded once. Material: blood. The chain carries TRBV4-1 and TRBJ2-3, with TRBD2 matching over 13 bases. The origin of this receptor is a man between 18 and 29 years old in good health. The CDR3 nucleotides are TGCGCCAGCAGCCCTACTAGCGGGGGGGTTGCCGCGGATACGCAGTATTTT. This encodes CASSPTSGGVAADTQYF.